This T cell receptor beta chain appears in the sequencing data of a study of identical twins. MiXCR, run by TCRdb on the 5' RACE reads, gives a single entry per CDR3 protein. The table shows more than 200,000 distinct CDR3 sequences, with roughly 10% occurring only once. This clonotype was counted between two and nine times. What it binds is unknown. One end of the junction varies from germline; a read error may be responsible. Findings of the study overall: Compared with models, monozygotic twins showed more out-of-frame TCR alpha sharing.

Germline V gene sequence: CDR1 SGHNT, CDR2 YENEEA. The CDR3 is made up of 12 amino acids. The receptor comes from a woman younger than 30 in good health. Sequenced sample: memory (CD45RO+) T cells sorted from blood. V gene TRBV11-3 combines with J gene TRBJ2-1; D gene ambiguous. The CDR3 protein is CASTLVDLEQFF. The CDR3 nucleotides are TGTGCCAGCACCTTAGTCGACTTAGAGCAGTTCTTC.